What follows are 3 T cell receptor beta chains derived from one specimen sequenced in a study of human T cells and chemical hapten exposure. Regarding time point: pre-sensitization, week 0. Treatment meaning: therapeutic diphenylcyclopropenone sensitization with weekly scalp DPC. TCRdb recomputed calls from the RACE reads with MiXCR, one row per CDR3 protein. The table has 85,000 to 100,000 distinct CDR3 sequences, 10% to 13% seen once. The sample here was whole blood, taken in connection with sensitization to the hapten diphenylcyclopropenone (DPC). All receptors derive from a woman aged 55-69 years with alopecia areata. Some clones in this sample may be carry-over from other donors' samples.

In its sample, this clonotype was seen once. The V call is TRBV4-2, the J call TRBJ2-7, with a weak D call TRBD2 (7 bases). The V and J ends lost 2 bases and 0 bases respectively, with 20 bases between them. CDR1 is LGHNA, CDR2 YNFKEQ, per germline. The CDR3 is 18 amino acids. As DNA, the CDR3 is TGTGCCAGCAGCCAAAACGGAGGAGGGGGGGGACACTCCTACGAGCAGTACTTC. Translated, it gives CASSQNGGGGGHSYEQYF.

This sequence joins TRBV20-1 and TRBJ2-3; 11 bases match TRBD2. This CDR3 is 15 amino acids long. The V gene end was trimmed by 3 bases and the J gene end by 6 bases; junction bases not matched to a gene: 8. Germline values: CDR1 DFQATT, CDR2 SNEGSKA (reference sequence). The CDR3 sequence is CSARALAGGGDTQYF. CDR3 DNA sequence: TGCAGTGCTAGGGCCCTAGCGGGGGGCGGGGATACGCAGTATTTT.

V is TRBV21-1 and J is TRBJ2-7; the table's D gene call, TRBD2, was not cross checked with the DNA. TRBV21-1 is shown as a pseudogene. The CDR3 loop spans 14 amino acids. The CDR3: CASDGTSCIYEQYF. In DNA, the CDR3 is TGTGCCAGCGACGGGACTAGCTGTATCTACGAGCAGTACTTC.